There are many counts of the clone carrying this T cell receptor (beta chain). Antigen unknown. Nobody among the patients had been given any treatment before thyroid surgery. TCRdb re-analyzed the PCR reads through MiXCR. The table shows 40,000 to 55,000 clones, with more than 15% occurring only once. This sample is drawn from a study of metastatic and nonmetastatic thyroid tumors. General study results and limits: Malignant thyroid tumors reportedly exceeded benign nodules significantly in TCR beta diversity, with the difference appearing in blood and tumor.

CDR1 and CDR2 (germline): SNHLY, FYNNEI. This CDR3 has 14 residues. The V segment lost 10 bases and the J segment 5 bases; nucleotides outside the gene matches: 8. The sequence was collected from a female donor with papillary thyroid cancer or a benign thyroid nodule (not recorded which). Some clones in this sample may be carry-over from other donors' samples. What was sequenced was blood. The rearrangement uses TRBV2 and TRBJ2-1; the match to TRBD2 covers 10 bases. CDR3 nucleotide sequence: TGTGCCACAAAGAGCGGGAGGGCCGACAATGAGCAGTTCTTC. This sequence encodes CATKSGRADNEQFF.